This T cell receptor beta chain was identified in a study of CD8 T cells in Susac syndrome. Whole-study findings and limits: In its TCR sequencing and HLA analysis, the study acknowledged that the number of individuals was relatively small.

With random hexamers, 0.5 to 1 ug RNA was reverse transcribed. Multiplex PCR with immunoSEQ amplified the TCR beta CDR3 across 54 Vbeta and 13 Jbeta. MiXCR was run by TCRdb on the immunoSEQ multiplex PCR reads, yielding one entry per CDR3 protein. Found here are fewer than 150,000 distinct CDR3 sequences, 85% to 95% of them singletons; the top ten hold under 0.095%. The study used treatment-naive patients who had stable or active relapsing-remitting disease as multiple sclerosis controls. On this clonotype itself: Its specificity is not known.

The source material was CD4+ T cells from PBMCs. The TCR was taken from a human donor with multiple sclerosis.

CDR3 nucleotides: TGTGCCAGCTCACCACCGCCGGGTCATGATGAAAAACTGTTTTTT. It is translated as CASSPPPGHDEKLFF. The chain recombines TRBV18 with TRBJ1-4; D remains ambiguous. Trimming took 0 bases from V and 6 from J, leaving 11 bases between them. The CDR3 sequence is 15 residues long. Germline values: CDR1 KGHSH, CDR2 LQKENI.